Below are 21 T cell receptor beta chains sequenced from a single sample in a study of blood T cell repertoires in COVID-19. The repertoire was sequenced with immunoSEQ multiplex PCR; TCRdb's copy has only in-frame clones and lacks some. The sample holds about 220,000 clones; 70% to 90% are singletons and the top ten take about 2.5%. Sequencing input: peripheral blood. All receptors derive from a woman aged 70 to 79 with COVID-19, enrolled during active disease.

Points on this clone: Distinct nucleotide sequences in the sample also encode this CDR3. V is TRBV18 and J is TRBJ1-2; 7 bases agree with TRBD1. Losses at the gene ends were 3 bases for V and 0 bases for J; bases not matched to a gene: 4. This CDR3 region has 15 residues. Germline CDR1 and CDR2: KGHSH and LQKENI. Here the CDR3 DNA reads TGTGCCAGCTCACCTCCGACAGGGTCTAACTATGGCTACACCTTC. Protein: CASSPPTGSNYGYTF. The full variable domain, its missing parts supplied by reference TRBV18 and TRBJ1-2, is NAGVMQNPRHLVRRRGQEARLRCSPMKGHSHVYWYRQLPEEGLKFMVYLQKENIIDESGMPKERFSAEFPKEGPSILRIQQVVRGDSAAYFCASSPPTGSNYGYTFGSGTRLTVV.

The chain couples TRBV19 to TRBJ1-1, with 8 bases aligning to TRBD1. This CDR3 has 18 residues. The V gene end was trimmed by 4 bases and the J gene end by 6 bases; junction bases not matched to a gene: 19. Germline V CDR1 and CDR2: LNHDA, SQIVND (reference sequence). The CDR3 nucleotides read TGTGCCAGTAGTACCAGAGGACAGGGCATTAACCAGGACGCTGAAGCTTTCTTT. Its protein product is CASSTRGQGINQDAEAFF.

V gene TRBV25-1 combines with J gene TRBJ1-6; D unresolved. Trimming cost V 4 bases and J 9 bases, with 10 bases left between them. This CDR3 comprises 13 residues. Germline lookup yields CDR1 MGHDK and CDR2 SYGVNS. Written as DNA, the CDR3 is TGTGCCAGCAGTGTTTTAGGAGCTTCACCCCTCCACTTT. Translated: CASSVLGASPLHF. The full variable domain, with the rest looked up from reference TRBV25-1 and TRBJ1-6, is EADIYQTPRYLVIGTGKKITLECSQTMGHDKMYWYQQDPGMELHLIHYSYGVNSTEKGDLSSESTVSRIRTEHFPLTLESARPSHTSQYLCASSVLGASPLHFGNGTRLTVT.

With respect to this clone: Within the sample, other DNA sequences also encode this same CDR3. The chain is built from TRBV3-1 (or the pseudogene TRBV3-2) and TRBJ1-2; D ambiguous. Trimming shortened V by 1 base and J by 0 bases, and 6 bases separated the two germline ends. Germline values: CDR1 LGHDT, CDR2 YNNKEL (reference sequence). This CDR3 is 14 amino acids long. As DNA, the CDR3 is TGTGCCAGCAGCCAAGGCCAGGCTAACTATGGCTACACCTTC. Translating gives CASSQGQANYGYTF.

The V gene is TRBV19, the J gene TRBJ1-5; 7 bases match TRBD1. From germline, CDR1 is LNHDA and CDR2 SQIVND (reference sequence). The CDR3 is 14 residues long. J gave up 6 bases and V 3 bases, and 5 bases lay outside the gene matches. CDR3 bases: TGTGCCAGTAGTATGAGACAGGGCACTCAGCCCCAGCATTTT. It encodes CASSMRQGTQPQHF.

This chain links TRBV6-5 with TRBJ2-7; maybe TRBD1 (6 bases). Germline values: CDR1 MNHEY, CDR2 SVGAGI. Trimming removed 0 bases from V and 2 bases from J, with 14 bases in between. CDR3 size: 16 residues. This CDR3 reads CASSYSPRQVTYEQYF. The CDR3 DNA reads TGTGCCAGCAGTTACTCCCCTAGACAGGTAACCTACGAGCAGTACTTC.

V is TRBV6-6 and J is TRBJ2-1; 9 bases agree with TRBD2. Germline CDR1 reads MNHNY; CDR2 reads SVGAGI (reference sequence). The length of the CDR3 is 15 residues. V trimming: 6 bases; J trimming: 8 bases; junction bases outside the gene matches: 11. In DNA form, the CDR3 reads TGTGCCAGCAGCCGGACTGGCGGGAGGGTGTATGAGCAGTTCTTC. This gives the protein CASSRTGGRVYEQFF.

The chain links TRBV5-4 to TRBJ1-1, with a weak D call TRBD1 (5 bases). The V gene's germline CDR1 is SGHNT and CDR2 YYREEE (reference sequence). V was trimmed by 2 bases and J by 1 base, leaving 9 bases between them. The CDR3 totals 14 residues. The CDR3 here is CASSLNDRNTEAFF. As DNA, the CDR3 is TGTGCCAGCAGCTTAAACGACAGGAACACTGAAGCTTTCTTT. Drawing the rest from reference TRBV5-4 and TRBJ1-1, the complete variable domain is ETGVTQSPTHLIKTRGQQVTLRCSSQSGHNTVSWYQQALGQGPQFIFQYYREEENGRGNFPPRFSGLQFPNYSSELNVNALELDDSALYLCASSLNDRNTEAFFGQGTRLTVV.

This chain connects TRBV5-6 to TRBJ1-2; no reliable D call. V shed 3 bases and J shed 7 bases, with 16 bases lying between them. This CDR3 has 14 residues. The germline CDR1 and CDR2 sequences are SGHDT and YYEEEE. The CDR3 DNA is TGTGCCAGCAGCTCGGGTGCGGAGCCTGGTGGCTACACCTTC. It yields the protein CASSSGAEPGGYTF.

The chain recombines TRBV4-3 with TRBJ1-2, with a possible D match to TRBD1 (5 bases). The V end lost 0 bases, the J end lost 6 bases, and 8 bases lay between the germline ends. Germline CDR1 LGHNA, CDR2 YSLEER. The CDR3 spans 13 residues. CDR3 sequence reads: CASSQDSGDGYTF. The CDR3 region has the DNA TGCGCCAGCAGCCAAGATTCGGGGGATGGCTACACCTTC.

The V and J genes are TRBV7-9 and TRBJ2-7, with TRBD2 matching 7 bases. Germline V CDR1 and CDR2: SEHNR, FQNEAQ (reference sequence). CDR3 length equals 16 residues. V lost 7 bases and J lost 3; bases outside the gene matches: 15. The CDR3 sequence is CASNGPQPGGGYEQYF. CDR3 in DNA: TGTGCCAGCAACGGGCCGCAGCCCGGCGGGGGCTACGAGCAGTACTTC. Drawing the rest from reference TRBV7-9 and TRBJ2-7, the complete variable domain is DTGVSQNPRHKITKRGQNVTFRCDPISEHNRLYWYRQTLGQGPEFLTYFQNEAQLEKSRLLSDRFSAERPKGSFSTLEIQRTEQGDSAMYLCASNGPQPGGGYEQYFGPGTRLTVT.

This rearrangement joins TRBV13 to TRBJ2-7, with D tentatively TRBD2 (7 bases). The germline V and J ends were trimmed by 0 bases and 0 bases, with 18 bases remaining between them. This CDR3 spans 18 amino acids. CDR1 is PRHDT and CDR2 is FYEKMQ in the germline V gene (reference sequence). CDR3 sequence (DNA): TGTGCCAGCAGCTTAGGCCGTCGGGGGGCATTGGGCTCCTACGAGCAGTACTTC. The encoded protein is CASSLGRRGALGSYEQYF.

This chain joins TRBV3-1 (or the pseudogene TRBV3-2) and TRBJ1-3; the D is unclear. The germline V gene encodes CDR1 LGHDT and CDR2 YNNKEL (reference sequence). This CDR3 contains 14 residues. V lost 1 base and J lost 3, with 7 bases in between. In nucleotides, the CDR3 is TGTGCCAGCAGCCAAGGACGGGTTGGAAACACCATATATTTT. Amino acid sequence: CASSQGRVGNTIYF.

The V and J genes are TRBV13 and TRBJ1-2, with D tentatively TRBD1 (5 bases). Germline assignment: CDR1 PRHDT and CDR2 FYEKMQ (reference sequence). Between the trimmed V and J ends, which lost 5 bases and 2 bases, there was a span of 18 bases. CDR3 length: 16 residues. CDR3 DNA: TGTGCCAGCAGCCCCGGTGATGGGGCAGAGAACTATGGCTACACCTTC. This translates into CASSPGDGAENYGYTF.

This chain connects TRBV18 to TRBJ1-1, with 7 nucleotides matching TRBD1. CDR1 is KGHSH and CDR2 is LQKENI in the germline V gene. Germline trimming cut 1 base from V and 4 bases from J; bases unmatched to any gene: 3. This CDR3 spans 14 amino acids. The CDR3 here is CASSPLAGGTEAFF. The CDR3 DNA follows: TGTGCCAGCTCACCACTGGCAGGGGGCACTGAAGCTTTCTTT.

The rearrangement joins TRBV5-4 to TRBJ2-7, with 8 bases matching TRBD1. The V gene's germline CDR1 is SGHNT and CDR2 YYREEE (reference sequence). V shed 4 bases and J 4 bases; nucleotides not matched to a gene: 10. This CDR3 has 15 residues. CDR3 amino acids: CASSLTGGSWYEQYF. CDR3 coding DNA: TGTGCCAGCAGCCTTACAGGGGGGTCATGGTACGAGCAGTACTTC.

The rearrangement uses TRBV18 and TRBJ1-3, with TRBD1 identical over 7 bases. V gave up 3 bases and J gave up 0 bases; unmatched junction bases: 5. The CDR3 covers 16 residues. Germline V CDR1 and CDR2: KGHSH, LQKENI. This chain's CDR3 is CASSPGQASSGNTIYF. CDR3 DNA sequence: TGTGCCAGCTCACCCGGACAGGCGAGCTCTGGAAACACCATATATTTT.

The rearrangement joins TRBV6-2 or TRBV6-3 to TRBJ2-1; D is ambiguous. Trimming stripped 2 bases from V and 3 bases from J, with 8 bases between. Germline lookup yields CDR1 MNHEY and CDR2 SVGEGT. The length of the CDR3 is 14 residues. In DNA, the CDR3 is TGTGCCAGCAGTTACGTTCAGGTCTACAATGAGCAGTTCTTC. As protein: CASSYVQVYNEQFF.

CDR3 protein: CASRTGGGGTDTQYF. The CDR3 nucleotides are TGTGCCAGCAGAACTGGGGGGGGCGGGACAGATACGCAGTATTTT. The genes are TRBV6-6 and TRBJ2-3; D may be TRBD2 (7 bases). V was shortened by 6 bases and J by 3 bases, with 16 bases between the two germline ends. The germline V gene has CDR1 MNHNY and CDR2 SVGAGI (reference sequence). The CDR3 sequence is 15 residues long.

The rearrangement joins TRBV29-1 to TRBJ1-2; 11 bases agree with TRBD1. J was trimmed by 5 bases and V by 6 bases; bases with no gene match: 5. The CDR3 has 13 amino acids. Germline V lookup: CDR1 SQVTM, CDR2 ANQGSEA. CDR3 region: CSVGTGGVYGYTF. CDR3 DNA: TGCAGCGTCGGGACAGGGGGAGTTTATGGCTACACCTTC.

V gene TRBV7-2 combines with J gene TRBJ2-7; TRBD1 agrees at 7 bases. Germline V gives CDR1 SGHTA, CDR2 FQGNSA. The CDR3 contains 13 residues. Trimming took 6 bases from V and 2 from J; bases not matched to a gene: 4. CDR3 sequence: CASRGQVPYEQYF. CDR3 in DNA: TGTGCCAGCAGAGGACAGGTCCCCTACGAGCAGTACTTC.